This T cell receptor (beta chain) comes out of a study of long-term antiretroviral therapy in people with HIV. Study-wide background: There is a gap of about a decade between the earliest samples and the later 2015 immediate-ART recommendation. Study results and caveats: Repertoires with HIV possessed tighter CDR3 length spans than those of controls. Post-ART samples showed increased diversity that remained below transplant donor control levels.

On this clone: Its antigen is not identified.

No donor had fewer than one pre-ART PBMC sample or fewer than two post-ART PBMC samples. The libraries were made with immunoSEQ v3.0 at survey level. Clones were read by immunoSEQ multiplex PCR, and TCRdb kept only the in-frame ones, dropping some. This table has about 32,000 clones, 95% to 98% appearing once. The CDR3 runs 16 residues. Germline V gene sequence: CDR1 SNHLY, CDR2 FYNNEI. Trimming pared 7 bases from V and 1 base from J, leaving 14 bases between. This TCR was recovered from a man aged 25-45 years with HIV. V gene TRBV2 combines with J gene TRBJ1-6; unclear D gene. The sequencing used unsorted PBMCs, collected 7.6 years after starting antiretroviral therapy. CDR3 region: CASKEGRGSYNSPLHF. Written as DNA, the CDR3 is TGTGCCAGCAAGGAAGGCCGGGGATCCTATAATTCACCCCTCCACTTT.